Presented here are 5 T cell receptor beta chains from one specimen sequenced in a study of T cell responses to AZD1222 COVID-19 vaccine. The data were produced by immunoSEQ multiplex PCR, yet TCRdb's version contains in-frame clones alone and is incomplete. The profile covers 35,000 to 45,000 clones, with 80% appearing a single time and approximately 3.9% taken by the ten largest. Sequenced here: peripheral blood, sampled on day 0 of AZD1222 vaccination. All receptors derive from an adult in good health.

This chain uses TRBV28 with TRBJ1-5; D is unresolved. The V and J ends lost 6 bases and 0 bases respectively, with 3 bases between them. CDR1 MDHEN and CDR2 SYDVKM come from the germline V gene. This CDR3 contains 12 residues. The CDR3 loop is CASSRSNQPQHF. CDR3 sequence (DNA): TGTGCCAGCAGCCGTAGCAATCAGCCCCAGCATTTT.

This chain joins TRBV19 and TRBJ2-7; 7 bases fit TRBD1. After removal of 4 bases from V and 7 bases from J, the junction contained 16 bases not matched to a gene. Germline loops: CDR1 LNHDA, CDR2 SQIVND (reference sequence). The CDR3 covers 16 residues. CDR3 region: CASSSKHDREIREQYF. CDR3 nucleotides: TGTGCCAGTAGTAGCAAACACGACAGGGAGATCCGGGAGCAGTACTTC. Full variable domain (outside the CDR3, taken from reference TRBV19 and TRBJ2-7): DGGITQSPKYLFRKEGQNVTLSCEQNLNHDAMYWYRQDPGQGLRLIYYSQIVNDFQKGDIAEGYSVSREKKESFPLTVTSAQKNPTAFYLCASSSKHDREIREQYFGPGTRLTVT.

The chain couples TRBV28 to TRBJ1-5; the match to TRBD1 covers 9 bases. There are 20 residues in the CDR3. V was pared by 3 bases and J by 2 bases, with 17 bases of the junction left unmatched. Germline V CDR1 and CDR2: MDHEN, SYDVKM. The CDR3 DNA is TGTGCCAGCAGTTTCATCCCGGGACAGGGTCTCCTTGTACGCAATCAGCCCCAGCATTTT. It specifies CASSFIPGQGLLVRNQPQHF.

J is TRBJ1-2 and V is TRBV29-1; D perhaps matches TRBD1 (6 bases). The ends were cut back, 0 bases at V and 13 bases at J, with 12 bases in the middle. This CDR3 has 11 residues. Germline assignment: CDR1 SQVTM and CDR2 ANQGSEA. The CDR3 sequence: CSVEERGPLTF. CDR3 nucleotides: TGCAGCGTTGAAGAACGGGGGCCCCTCACCTTC.

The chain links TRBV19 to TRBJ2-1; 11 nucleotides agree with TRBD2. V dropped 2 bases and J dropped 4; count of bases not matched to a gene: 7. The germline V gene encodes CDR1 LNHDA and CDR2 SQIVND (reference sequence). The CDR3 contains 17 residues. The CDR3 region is CASSISLAGGQYNEQFF. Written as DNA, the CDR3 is TGTGCCAGTAGTATAAGCCTAGCGGGGGGCCAGTACAATGAGCAGTTCTTC.